The entry below describes one T cell receptor (beta chain). The data belong to a study of blood T cell repertoires in COVID-19. As for the study in general: Both acute and convalescent COVID-19 samples were obtained from the United States, Italy and Spain. T cells, B-cell-depleted T cells, or PBMCs provided the cDNA or gDNA that served as material.

CDR1 and CDR2 from the germline V gene are MGHRA and YSYEKL. This CDR3 comprises 16 residues. With 4 bases removed from V and 5 bases from J, the gap between germline ends came to 17 bases. As processed by the authors: Amplification with reference gene primers provided the estimates of nucleated cell counts. Profiling relied on immunoSEQ multiplex PCR, and the TCRdb table lists in-frame clones only, not all of them. V, J and clone size were drawn from that table, and D and trimming were deduced from the DNA. This table has fewer than 350,000 clones, approximately 86% appearing once. V and J are TRBV4-1 and TRBJ1-4; weak D call: TRBD1 (5 bases). This TCR was recovered from a man aged 18 to 30 with active or convalescent COVID-19. The sequenced sample was peripheral blood. The CDR3 is CASSLVGPRGNEKLFF. Written as DNA, the CDR3 is TGCGCCAGCAGCCTTGTAGGGCCTCGGGGGAATGAAAAACTGTTTTTT.